This T cell receptor beta chain was captured in a study of radiotherapy plus CTLA-4 blockade in lung cancer. Some clones are missing from TCRdb's copy, which holds only in-frame ones; the method was immunoSEQ multiplex PCR. Here the sample spans some 37,000 clones, about 70% being singletons. Deletions cut 4 bases from V and 1 base from J, with 13 bases between. This CDR3 is 15 amino acids long. Germline CDR1 MGHRA, CDR2 YSYEKL. The V call is TRBV4-1, the J call TRBJ1-1, with D perhaps TRBD1 (6 bases). Source: peripheral blood, taken from a patient treated with radiotherapy plus ipilimumab. This TCR derives from a human donor with non-small cell lung cancer who had stable disease on radiotherapy plus ipilimumab. CDR3 in amino acids: CASSRIEGGNTEAFF. Written as DNA, the CDR3 is TGCGCCAGCAGCCGAATAGAAGGGGGGAACACTGAAGCTTTCTTT.